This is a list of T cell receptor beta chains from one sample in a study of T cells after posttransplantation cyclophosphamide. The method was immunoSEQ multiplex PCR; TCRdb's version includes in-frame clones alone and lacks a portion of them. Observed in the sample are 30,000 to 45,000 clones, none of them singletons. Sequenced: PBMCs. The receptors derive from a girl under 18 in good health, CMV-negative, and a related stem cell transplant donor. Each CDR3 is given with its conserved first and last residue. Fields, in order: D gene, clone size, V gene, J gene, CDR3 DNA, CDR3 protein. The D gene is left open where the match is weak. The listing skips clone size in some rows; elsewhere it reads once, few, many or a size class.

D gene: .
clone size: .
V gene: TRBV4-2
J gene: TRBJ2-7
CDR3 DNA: TGTGCCAGCAGTCGCTCCGAGGGCAGGCCCTACGAGCAGTACTTC
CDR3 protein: CASSRSEGRPYEQYF

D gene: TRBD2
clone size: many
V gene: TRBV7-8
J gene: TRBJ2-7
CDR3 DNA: TGTGCCAGCAGCCCGGGACTAGCGTCTCTCGGCGAGCAGTACTTC
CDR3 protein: CASSPGLASLGEQYF

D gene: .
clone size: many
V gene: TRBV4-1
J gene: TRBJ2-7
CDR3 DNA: TGCGCCAGCAGCCAAATGGGGAGGCATCTCTCCTACGAGCAGTACTTC
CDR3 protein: CASSQMGRHLSYEQYF

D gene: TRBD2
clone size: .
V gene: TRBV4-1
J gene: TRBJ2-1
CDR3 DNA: TGCGCCAGCAGCCAAGATGGGGTAGCGGGGGGATACAATGAGCAGTTCTTC
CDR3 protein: CASSQDGVAGGYNEQFF

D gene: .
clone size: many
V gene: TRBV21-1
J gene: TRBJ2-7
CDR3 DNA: TGTGCCAGCAGCAAAAAGAGGGACAGCCAGCCCAATTCCTACGAGCAGTACTTC
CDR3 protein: CASSKKRDSQPNSYEQYF

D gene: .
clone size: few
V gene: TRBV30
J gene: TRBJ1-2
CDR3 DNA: TGTGCCTGGAGTGACAACAGAGACTATGGCTACACCTTC
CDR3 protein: CAWSDNRDYGYTF

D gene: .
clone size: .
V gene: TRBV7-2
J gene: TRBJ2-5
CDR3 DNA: TGTGCCAGCAGCTTAAGGGTCGAGGGGAAACAGGGAGAGACCCAGTACTTC
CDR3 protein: CASSLRVEGKQGETQYF

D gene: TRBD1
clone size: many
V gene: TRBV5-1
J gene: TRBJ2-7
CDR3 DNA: TGCGCCAGCAGCTTGGGGACAGGGCCCTACGAGCAGTATTTC
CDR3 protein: CASSLGTGPYEQYF

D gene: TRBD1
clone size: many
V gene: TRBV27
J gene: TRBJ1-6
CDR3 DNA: TGTGCCAGCAGTTCCCGACAGGGAATCTCACCCCTCCACTTT
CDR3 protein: CASSSRQGISPLHF

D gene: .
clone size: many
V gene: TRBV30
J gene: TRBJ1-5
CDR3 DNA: TGTGCCTGGAGTGTGGGCAGTGGACAGCCCCAGCATTTT
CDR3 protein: CAWSVGSGQPQHF

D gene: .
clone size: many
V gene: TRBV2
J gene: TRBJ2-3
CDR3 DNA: TGTGCCAGCAGTGGACCGGGTGGGAGGAGCACAGATACGCAGTATTTT
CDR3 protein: CASSGPGGRSTDTQYF

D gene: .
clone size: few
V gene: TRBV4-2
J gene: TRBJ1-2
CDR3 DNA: TGTGCCAGCAGCCAAGTCGAGGGGACTAGCTATGGCTACACCTTC
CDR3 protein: CASSQVEGTSYGYTF

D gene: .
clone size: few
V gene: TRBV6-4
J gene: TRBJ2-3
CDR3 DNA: TGTGCCAGCAGTGAACAGGGAGCAACTAGCACAGATACGCAGTATTTT
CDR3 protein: CASSEQGATSTDTQYF

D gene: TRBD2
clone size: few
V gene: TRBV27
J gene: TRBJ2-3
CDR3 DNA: TGTGCCAGCAGTAAGGGACTAGCGGACGGCACAGATACGCAGTATTTT
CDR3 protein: CASSKGLADGTDTQYF

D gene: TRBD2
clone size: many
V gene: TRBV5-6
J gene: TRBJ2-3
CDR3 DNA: TGTGCCAGCAGCACCCAGCGGGAGTTTAGCACAGATACGCAGTATTTT
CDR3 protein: CASSTQREFSTDTQYF

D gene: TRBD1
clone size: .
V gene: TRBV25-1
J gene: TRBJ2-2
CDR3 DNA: TGTGCCAGCAACTTGATCCGGGACAGGGGGCACGGGGAGCTGTTTTTT
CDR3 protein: CASNLIRDRGHGELFF

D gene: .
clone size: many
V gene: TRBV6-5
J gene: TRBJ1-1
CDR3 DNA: TGTGCCAGCAGTTACCGTCAGGACACTGAAGCTTTCTTT
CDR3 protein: CASSYRQDTEAFF